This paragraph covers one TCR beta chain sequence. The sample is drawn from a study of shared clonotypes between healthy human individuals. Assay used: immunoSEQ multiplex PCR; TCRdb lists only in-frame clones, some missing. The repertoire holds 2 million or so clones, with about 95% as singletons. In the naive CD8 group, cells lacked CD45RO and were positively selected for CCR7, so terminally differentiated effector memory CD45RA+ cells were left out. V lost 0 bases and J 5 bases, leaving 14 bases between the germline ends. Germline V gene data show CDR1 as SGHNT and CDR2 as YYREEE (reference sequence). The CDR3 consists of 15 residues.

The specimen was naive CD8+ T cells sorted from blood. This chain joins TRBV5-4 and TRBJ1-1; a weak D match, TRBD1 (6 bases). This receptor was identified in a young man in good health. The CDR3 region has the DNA TGTGCCAGCAGCTTGGAGGGGGGGCTAGGGACTGAAGCTTTCTTT. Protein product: CASSLEGGLGTEAFF.